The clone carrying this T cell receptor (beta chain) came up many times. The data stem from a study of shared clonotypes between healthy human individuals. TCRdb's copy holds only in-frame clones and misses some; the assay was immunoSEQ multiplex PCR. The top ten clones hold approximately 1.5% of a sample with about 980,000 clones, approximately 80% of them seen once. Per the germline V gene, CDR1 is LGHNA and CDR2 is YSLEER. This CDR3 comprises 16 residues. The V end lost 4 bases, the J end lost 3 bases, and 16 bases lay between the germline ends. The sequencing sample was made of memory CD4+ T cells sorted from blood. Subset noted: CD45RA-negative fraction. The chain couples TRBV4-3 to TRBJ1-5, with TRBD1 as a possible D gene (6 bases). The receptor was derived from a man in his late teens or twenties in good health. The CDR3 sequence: CASSPGAGVVNQPQHF. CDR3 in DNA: TGCGCCAGCAGCCCAGGCGCAGGGGTGGTCAATCAGCCCCAGCATTTT.